Presented here are 5 T cell receptor beta chains from one specimen sequenced in a study of T cells in Graves' hyperthyroidism and ophthalmopathy. Researchers took RNA transcripts and amplified the TCR beta CDR3 regions from them. TCR CDR3 underwent first-round RT-PCR with the HTBI primer set. One entry per CDR3 protein, called by TCRdb with MiXCR from the multiplex PCR reads. The repertoire holds 250,000 to 300,000 distinct CDR3 sequences, with less than 20% as singletons. The source material was blood. The receptors here all came from a man aged 45-65 years with Graves' ophthalmopathy.

This clonotype was picked up a small number of times. The gene calls are TRBV2 and TRBJ1-5; 10 positions agree with TRBD1. The germline gives CDR1 SNHLY, CDR2 FYNNEI. The CDR3 consists of 15 residues. V lost 6 bases and J lost 7; bases outside the gene matches: 9. The CDR3 DNA follows: TGTGCCAGCAGATCCGAGACAGGGGGCTTCCAGCCCCAGCATTTT. As protein: CASRSETGGFQPQHF.

This clonotype occurred many times. V and J are TRBV30 and TRBJ1-2; D ambiguous. Trimming left V 6 bases short and J 6 bases short, with 8 bases between. This CDR3 contains 10 residues. The germline CDR1 and CDR2 sequences are GTSNPN and SVGIG (reference sequence). CDR3 nucleotides: TGTGCCTGTTACCTCGATGGCTACACCTTC. Translated, it gives CACYLDGYTF. Drawing the rest from reference TRBV30 and TRBJ1-2, the complete variable domain is SQTIHQWPATLVQPVGSPLSLECTVEGTSNPNLYWYRQAAGRGLQLLFYSVGIGQISSEVPQNLSASRPQDRQFILSSKKLLLSDSGFYLCACYLDGYTFGSGTRLTVV.

This clonotype has only a few counts. The J gene is TRBJ2-1, the V gene TRBV18, with 13 bases fitting TRBD2. The junction had 8 bases not matched to a gene; V was cut back by 6 bases and J by 9 bases. Germline V gene data show CDR1 as KGHSH and CDR2 as LQKENI. The CDR3 extends over 15 amino acids. In DNA form, the CDR3 reads TGTGCCAGCTCCCCCGGGACTAGCGGGACGCGTGAGCAGTTCTTC. This translates into CASSPGTSGTREQFF. Full variable domain (rest looked up from reference TRBV18 and TRBJ2-1): NAGVMQNPRHLVRRRGQEARLRCSPMKGHSHVYWYRQLPEEGLKFMVYLQKENIIDESGMPKERFSAEFPKEGPSILRIQQVVRGDSAAYFCASSPGTSGTREQFFGPGTRLTVL.

The table lists this clonotype with many counts. This chain links TRBV18 with TRBJ1-1; 10 bases map to TRBD1. The CDR3 extends over 17 amino acids. Losses at the gene ends were 2 bases for V and 0 bases for J; bases not matched to a gene: 6. Germline CDR1 is KGHSH and CDR2 is LQKENI. The CDR3 region is CASSPRDRGGMNTEAFF. The CDR3 DNA reads as TGTGCCAGCTCACCAAGGGACAGGGGAGGGATGAACACTGAAGCTTTCTTT.

This clonotype was seen at least ten times. This chain uses TRBV11-1 with TRBJ1-5; D remains unclear. The V and J ends lost 2 bases and 6 bases respectively, with 11 bases between them. The CDR3 is 14 amino acids. The germline V gene encodes CDR1 SGHAT and CDR2 FQDESV (reference sequence). CDR3: CASSLHSGSQPQHF. CDR3 nucleotides: TGTGCCAGCAGCTTACATTCAGGATCTCAGCCCCAGCATTTT.